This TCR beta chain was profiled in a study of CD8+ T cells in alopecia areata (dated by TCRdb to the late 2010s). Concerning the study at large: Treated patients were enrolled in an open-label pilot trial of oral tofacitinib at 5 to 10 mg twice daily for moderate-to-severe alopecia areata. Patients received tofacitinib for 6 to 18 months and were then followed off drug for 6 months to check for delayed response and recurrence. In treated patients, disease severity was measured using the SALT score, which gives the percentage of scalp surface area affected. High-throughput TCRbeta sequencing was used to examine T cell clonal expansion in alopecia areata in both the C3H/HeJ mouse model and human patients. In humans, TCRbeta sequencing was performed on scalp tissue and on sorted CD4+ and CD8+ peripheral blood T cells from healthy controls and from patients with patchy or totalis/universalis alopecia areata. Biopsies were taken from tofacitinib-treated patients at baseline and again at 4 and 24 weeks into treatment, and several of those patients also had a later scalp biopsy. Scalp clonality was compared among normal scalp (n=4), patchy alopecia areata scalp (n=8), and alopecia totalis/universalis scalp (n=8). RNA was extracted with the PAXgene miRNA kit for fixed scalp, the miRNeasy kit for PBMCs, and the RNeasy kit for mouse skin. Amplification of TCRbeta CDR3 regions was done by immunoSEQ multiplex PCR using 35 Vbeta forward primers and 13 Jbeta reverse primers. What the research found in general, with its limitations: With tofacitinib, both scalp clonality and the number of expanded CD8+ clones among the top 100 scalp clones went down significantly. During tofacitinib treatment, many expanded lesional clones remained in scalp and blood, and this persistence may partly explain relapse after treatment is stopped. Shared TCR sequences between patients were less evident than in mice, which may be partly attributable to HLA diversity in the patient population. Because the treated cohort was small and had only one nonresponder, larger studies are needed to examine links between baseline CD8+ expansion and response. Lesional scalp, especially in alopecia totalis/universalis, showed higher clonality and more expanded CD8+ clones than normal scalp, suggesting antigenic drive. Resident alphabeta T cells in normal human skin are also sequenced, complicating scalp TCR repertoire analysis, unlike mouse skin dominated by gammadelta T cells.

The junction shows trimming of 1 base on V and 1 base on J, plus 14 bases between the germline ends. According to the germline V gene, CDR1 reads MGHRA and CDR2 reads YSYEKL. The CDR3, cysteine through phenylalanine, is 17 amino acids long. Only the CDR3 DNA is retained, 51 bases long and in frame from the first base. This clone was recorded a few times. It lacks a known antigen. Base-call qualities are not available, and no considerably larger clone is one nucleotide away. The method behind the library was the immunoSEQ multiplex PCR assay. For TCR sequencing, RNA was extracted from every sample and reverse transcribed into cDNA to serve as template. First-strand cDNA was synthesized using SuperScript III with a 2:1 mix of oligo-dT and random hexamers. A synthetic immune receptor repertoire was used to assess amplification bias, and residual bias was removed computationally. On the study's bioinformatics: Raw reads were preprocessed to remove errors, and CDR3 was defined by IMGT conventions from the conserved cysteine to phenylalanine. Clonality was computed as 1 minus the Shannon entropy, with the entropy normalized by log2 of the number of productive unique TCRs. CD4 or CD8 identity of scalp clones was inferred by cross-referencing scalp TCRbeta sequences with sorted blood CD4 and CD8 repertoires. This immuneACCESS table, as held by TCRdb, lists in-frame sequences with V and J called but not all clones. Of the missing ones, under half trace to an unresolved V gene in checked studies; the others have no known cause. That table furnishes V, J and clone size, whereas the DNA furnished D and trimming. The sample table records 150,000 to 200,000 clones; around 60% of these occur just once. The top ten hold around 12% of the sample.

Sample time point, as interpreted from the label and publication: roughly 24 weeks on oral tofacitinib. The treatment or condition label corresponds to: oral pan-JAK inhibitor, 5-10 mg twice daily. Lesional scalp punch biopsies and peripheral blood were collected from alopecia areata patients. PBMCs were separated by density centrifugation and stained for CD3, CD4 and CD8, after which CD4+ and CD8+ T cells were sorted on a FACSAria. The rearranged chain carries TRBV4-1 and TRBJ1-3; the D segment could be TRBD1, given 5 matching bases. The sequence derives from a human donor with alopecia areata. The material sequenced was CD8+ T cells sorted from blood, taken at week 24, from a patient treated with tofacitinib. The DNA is TGCGCCAGCAGCCAAGGACCGGGACGTGTATCTGGAAACACCATATATTTT. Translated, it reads CASSQGPGRVSGNTIYF.